This TCR beta chain was observed in a study of siplizumab effects on memory and regulatory T cells. This CDR3 contains 15 residues. Trimming removed 2 bases from V and 4 bases from J, with 14 bases in between. Germline CDR1 and CDR2: KGHSY and FQNENV. Data came from immunoSEQ multiplex PCR; TCRdb stores just in-frame clones and leaves some out. The sample carries fewer than 60,000 clones, over 85% recorded once. Regarding the study as a whole: Alloreactive sequences traceable to unstimulated CD4+ memory cells were significantly reduced by siplizumab. Proof of suppressive function in proliferating Tregs from siplizumab cultures was not established. Proliferating clones, CD4+ or CD8+, lacked an assignable naive or memory phenotype in roughly 75-96% of cases. Most alloreactive clones went unmapped to unstimulated subsets; only a minor fraction mapped.

In regard to this clone: The antigen remains unidentified.

The sequenced sample consisted of CD8+ T cells sorted from blood. The origin of this receptor is a human donor in good health. This chain links TRBV16 with TRBJ1-2, with no clear D. The CDR3 sequence: CASSQPGSRGYGYTF. The CDR3 coding sequence is TGTGCCAGCAGCCAACCCGGGTCCCGAGGCTATGGCTACACCTTC.